One sample yielded the 15 T cell receptor beta chains listed below, sequenced in a study of T cell repertoires in cytomegalovirus infection. These TCRs are of unknown antigen specificity. TCRdb re-derived calls from the reads in MiXCR, one entry per CDR3 protein. The sample has roughly 730,000 distinct CDR3 sequences; around a third are singletons. Sequencing was performed on cultured PBMCs, taken from culture after CMV antigen stimulation. These receptors all come from a human donor in good health (CMV status not recorded). Some clones in this sample may be carry-over from other donors' samples.

This clonotype was seen ten or more times. One end of the junction does not line up with germline, which may come from a read error. The chain combines TRBV7-9 with TRBJ2-5; 15 bases are a match to TRBD2. This CDR3 region has 15 residues. The V gene's germline CDR1 is SEHNR and CDR2 FQNEAQ (reference sequence). The CDR3 bases are TGTGCCAGCAGCTCCGGGACTAGCGGGGGGCCCGATGTTGGCTTC. As protein: CASSSGTSGGPDVGF.

This chain connects TRBV29-1 to TRBJ1-2, with D possibly matching TRBD1 (5 bases). Germline loops: CDR1 SQVTM, CDR2 ANQGSEA. Trimming left V 4 bases short and J 5 bases short, with 14 bases between. There are 13 residues in the CDR3. The chain's CDR3 is CSVVRGGEYGYTF. The CDR3 DNA reads TGCAGCGTTGTAAGGGGAGGGGAATATGGCTACACCTTC.

This clonotype was seen repeatedly, ten times or more. This chain connects TRBV7-6 to TRBJ1-5; weak D call: TRBD1 (6 bases). The CDR3 is made up of 16 amino acids. CDR1 and CDR2 (germline): SGHVS, FNYEAQ. The germline V and J ends were trimmed by 5 bases and 6 bases, with 20 bases remaining between them. The CDR3 nucleotides are TGTGCCAGCAGCGCTGGGGGGGGGGACACGATTCAGCCCCAGCATTTT. Amino acid sequence: CASSAGGGDTIQPQHF.

The chain recombines TRBV7-3 with TRBJ1-1; 7 bases align to TRBD1. Germline CDR1 SGHTA, CDR2 FQGTGA. This CDR3 spans 15 amino acids. With 2 bases clipped from V and 0 bases from J, the junction kept 3 bases outside the gene matches. The CDR3 loop reads CASSLGGQVNTEAFF. The CDR3 DNA is TGTGCCAGCAGCTTAGGAGGACAGGTGAACACTGAAGCTTTCTTT. Full variable domain (rest looked up from reference TRBV7-3 and TRBJ1-1): GAGVSQTPSNKVTEKGKYVELRCDPISGHTALYWYRQSLGQGPEFLIYFQGTGAADDSGLPNDRFFAVRPEGSVSTLKIQRTERGDSAVYLCASSLGGQVNTEAFFGQGTRLTVV.

The V call is TRBV18, the J call TRBJ2-1; a possible D gene is TRBD1 (6 bases). The V end was cut by 8 bases, the J end by 4 bases, with 12 bases between. The CDR3 runs 13 residues. Per the germline V gene, CDR1 is KGHSH and CDR2 is LQKENI. The CDR3 protein is CASSPQGYNEQFF. The CDR3 DNA reads TGTGCCAGCAGCCCGCAGGGGTACAATGAGCAGTTCTTC.

This clonotype has more than one count but fewer than ten. This chain uses TRBV28 with TRBJ2-5; 10 bases fit TRBD2. CDR1 is MDHEN, CDR2 SYDVKM, per germline. Trimming removed 5 bases from V and 4 bases from J; junction bases left unmatched: 10. CDR3 length equals 16 residues. The DNA for the CDR3 is TGTGCCAGCAGTCCCAGGGGAGCGGGAGGGCGAGAGACCCAGTACTTC. Its protein is CASSPRGAGGRETQYF.

This clonotype was counted only a few times. The CDR3 bases are TGTGCCAGCAGCTTAGAGTTCGGGACAGGGGTGGCTTTCTTT. This codes for CASSLEFGTGVAFF. The chain combines TRBV7-9 with TRBJ1-1, with 10 bases identical to TRBD1. Losses at the gene ends were 1 base for V and 11 bases for J; bases not matched to a gene: 7. The CDR3 is made up of 14 amino acids. Germline V gene sequence: CDR1 SEHNR, CDR2 FQNEAQ (reference sequence).

The chain uses TRBV7-2 and TRBJ2-5; D is possibly TRBD2 (5 bases). The CDR3 extends over 14 amino acids. The germline gives CDR1 SGHTA, CDR2 FQGNSA. Trimming cost V 1 base and J 3 bases, with 9 bases left between them. CDR3 coding DNA: TGTGCCAGCAGCTTAGGACTACCTGAAGAGACCCAGTACTTC. The encoded protein is CASSLGLPEETQYF.

This clonotype was observed at least ten times. The chain joins TRBV7-2 to TRBJ2-3; 7 bases are shared with TRBD2. This CDR3 spans 15 amino acids. In germline, CDR1 is SGHTA, CDR2 FQGNSA. V shed 4 bases and J 2 bases; nucleotides not matched to a gene: 6. CDR3 DNA sequence: TGTGCCAGCAGCTCGCAGCGGGGCCTCACAGATACGCAGTATTTT. Translated: CASSSQRGLTDTQYF.

This clonotype was detected a few times. This chain links TRBV19 with TRBJ1-6; D is uncertain. Trimming left V 5 bases short and J 5 bases short, with 10 bases between. The CDR3 runs to 14 residues. CDR1 LNHDA and CDR2 SQIVND come from the germline V gene (reference sequence). CDR3: CASSVTRDNSPLHF. The CDR3 DNA is TGTGCCAGTAGTGTGACACGGGATAATTCACCCCTCCACTTT.

The V and J genes are TRBV7-6 and TRBJ2-2; D is perhaps TRBD1 (6 bases). Trimming removed 5 bases from V and 8 bases from J, with 9 bases in between. The V gene's germline CDR1 is SGHVS and CDR2 FNYEAQ. The CDR3 is 12 residues long. The CDR3 DNA is TGTGCCAGCAGCATCACAGGGGGGGAGCTGTTTTTT. It translates to CASSITGGELFF.

The J gene is TRBJ2-7, the V gene TRBV6-6; D is possibly TRBD1 (5 bases). CDR1 is MNHNY and CDR2 is SVGAGI in the germline V gene (reference sequence). This CDR3 contains 15 residues. Trimming pared 2 bases from V and 2 bases from J, leaving 13 bases between. The DNA of the CDR3 is TGTGCCAGCAGTTACCTAGGGCAGGGAACCTACGAGCAGTACTTC. This gives the protein CASSYLGQGTYEQYF.

This clonotype was counted only a few times. The V and J genes are TRBV4-2 and TRBJ1-1; TRBD1 might be the D (5 bases). The V end was cut by 0 bases, the J end by 4 bases, with 21 bases between. Germline V gene data show CDR1 as LGHNA and CDR2 as YNFKEQ. CDR3 length: 18 residues. CDR3 amino acids: CASSQEGGILGRTTEAFF. CDR3 nucleotides: TGTGCCAGCAGCCAAGAGGGGGGTATTCTGGGGAGGACCACTGAAGCTTTCTTT.

There are many counts of this clonotype. CDR3: CASTRGGSNQPQHF. The CDR3 DNA is TGTGCCAGCACCCGGGGGGGGAGCAATCAGCCCCAGCATTTT. The rearrangement links TRBV12-3 or TRBV12-4 to TRBJ1-5, with D maybe TRBD1 (5 bases). Trimming shortened V by 7 bases and J by 1 base, and 11 bases separated the two germline ends. The CDR3 sequence is 14 residues long.

The V gene is TRBV20-1, the J gene TRBJ2-7, with TRBD1 matching 9 bases. CDR3 length: 12 amino acids. Germline CDR1 reads DFQATT; CDR2 reads SNEGSKA (reference sequence). With 8 bases clipped from V and 6 bases from J, the junction kept 8 bases outside the gene matches. DNA for the CDR3: TGCAGTTCCGGGACAGGGACCTCCGAGCAGTACTTC. Protein sequence: CSSGTGTSEQYF.